This TCR beta chain is drawn from a study of blood T cell repertoires in COVID-19. Study at large: Among Cohort 3 donors, those recovered had two negative PCRs, clearance, or symptom resolution. Sources were T cells, B-cell-depleted T cells, or PBMCs; the material itself was cDNA or gDNA.

From germline, CDR1 is SGDLS and CDR2 YYNGEE. Deletions cut 2 bases from V and 7 bases from J, with 15 bases between. There are 15 residues in the CDR3. Membership in each cohort depended on participant-reported clinical history. Original processing methods: Reference gene primers were amplified, and this amplification served to estimate nucleated cell counts. Clones were sequenced by immunoSEQ multiplex PCR, and TCRdb holds only the in-frame ones, with some missing. V, J and clone size were drawn from that table, and D and trimming were deduced from the DNA. The sample gives a few hundred thousand clones, more than 70% of which show up once; about 2.1% is in the top ten.

The chain links TRBV9 to TRBJ2-2; D might be TRBD2 (5 bases). Input material: PBMCs or T cells enriched from blood (not recorded which). This receptor was obtained from a middle-aged man in a cohort exposed to, infected with or recovered from COVID-19 (not recorded which). CDR3 sequence reads: CASSVTAGLSGELFF. The DNA for the CDR3 is TGTGCCAGCAGCGTGACGGCAGGACTCAGCGGGGAGCTGTTTTTT. The full variable domain, its missing parts supplied by reference TRBV9 and TRBJ2-2, is DSGVTQTPKHLITATGQRVTLRCSPRSGDLSVYWYQQSLDQGLQFLIQYYNGEERAKGNILERFSAQQFPDLHSELNLSSLELGDSALYFCASSVTAGLSGELFFGEGSRLTVL.